A single sample gave rise to the 3 T cell receptor beta chains below, sequenced in a study of blood T cell repertoires in COVID-19. Sequenced by immunoSEQ multiplex PCR; TCRdb stores in-frame clones only, minus some. The sample lists 250,000 to 300,000 clones; 90% were seen once. Material for sequencing was PBMCs or T cells enriched from blood (not recorded which). Receptor source: a woman aged 25 to 39 who had recovered from COVID-19.

The genes are TRBV4-2 and TRBJ1-6; 10 bases fit TRBD1. V shed 4 bases and J 5 bases; nucleotides not matched to a gene: 8. In germline, CDR1 is LGHNA, CDR2 YNFKEQ. The CDR3 is made up of 17 amino acids. The DNA for the CDR3 is TGTGCCAGCAGCCGACCAACCGGGACAGGGGATAATTCACCCCTCCACTTT. It encodes CASSRPTGTGDNSPLHF.

CDR3 DNA sequence: TGTGCCAGCAGCTTAGATACAGGTAGGAAAGAGCAGTTCTTC. As protein: CASSLDTGRKEQFF. This chain uses TRBV7-2 with TRBJ2-1; D might be TRBD1 (5 bases). Germline V gives CDR1 SGHTA, CDR2 FQGNSA. The CDR3 is 14 amino acids. The ends were cut back, 1 base at V and 10 bases at J, with 14 bases in the middle.

V gene TRBV7-8 combines with J gene TRBJ2-7, with TRBD1 as a possible D gene (7 bases). Germline values: CDR1 SGHVS, CDR2 FQNEAQ. The germline V and J ends were trimmed by 6 bases and 4 bases, with 16 bases remaining between them. This CDR3 has 14 residues. CDR3 region: CASRSTGSGYEQYF. The CDR3 coding sequence is TGTGCCAGCAGATCGACAGGGAGCGGGTACGAGCAGTACTTC.